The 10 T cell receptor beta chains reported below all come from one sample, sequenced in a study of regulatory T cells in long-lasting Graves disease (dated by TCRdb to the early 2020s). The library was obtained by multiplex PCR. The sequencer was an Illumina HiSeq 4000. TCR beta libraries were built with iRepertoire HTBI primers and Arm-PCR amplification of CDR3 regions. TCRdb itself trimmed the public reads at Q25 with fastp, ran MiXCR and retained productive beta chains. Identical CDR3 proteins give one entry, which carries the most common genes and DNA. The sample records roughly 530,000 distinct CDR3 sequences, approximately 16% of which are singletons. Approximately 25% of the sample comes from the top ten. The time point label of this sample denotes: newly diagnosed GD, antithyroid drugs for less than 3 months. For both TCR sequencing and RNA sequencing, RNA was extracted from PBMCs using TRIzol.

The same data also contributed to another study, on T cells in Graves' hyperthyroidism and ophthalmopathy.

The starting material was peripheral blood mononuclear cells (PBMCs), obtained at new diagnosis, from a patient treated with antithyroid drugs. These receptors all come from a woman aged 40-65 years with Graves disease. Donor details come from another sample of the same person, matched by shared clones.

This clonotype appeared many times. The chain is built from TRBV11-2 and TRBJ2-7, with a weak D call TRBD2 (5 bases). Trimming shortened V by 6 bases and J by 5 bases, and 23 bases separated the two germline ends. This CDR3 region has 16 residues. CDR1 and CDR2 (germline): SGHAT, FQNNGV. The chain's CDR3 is CASRFLEVVTEDEQYF. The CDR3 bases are TGTGCCAGCAGATTCCTAGAGGTGGTAACGGAGGACGAGCAGTACTTC.

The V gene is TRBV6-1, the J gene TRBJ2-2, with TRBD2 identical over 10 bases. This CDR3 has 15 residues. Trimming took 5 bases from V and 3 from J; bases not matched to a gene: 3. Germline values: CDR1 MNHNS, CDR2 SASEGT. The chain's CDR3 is CASSLAGEYTGELFF. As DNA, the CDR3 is TGTGCCAGCAGTCTAGCGGGAGAGTACACCGGGGAGCTGTTTTTT.

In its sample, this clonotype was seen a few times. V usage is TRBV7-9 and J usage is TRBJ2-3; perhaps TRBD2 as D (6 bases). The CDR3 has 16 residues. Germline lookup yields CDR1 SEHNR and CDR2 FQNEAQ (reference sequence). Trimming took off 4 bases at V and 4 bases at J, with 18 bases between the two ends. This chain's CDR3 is CASSSLGGALADTQYF. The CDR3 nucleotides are TGTGCCAGCAGCTCCCTAGGCGGGGCTTTGGCAGATACGCAGTATTTT.

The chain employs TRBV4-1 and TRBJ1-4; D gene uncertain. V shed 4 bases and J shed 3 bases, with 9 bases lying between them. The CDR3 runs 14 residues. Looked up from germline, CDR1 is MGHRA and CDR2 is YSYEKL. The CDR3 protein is CASSLISPNEKLFF. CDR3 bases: TGCGCCAGCAGCCTCATTAGCCCTAATGAAAAACTGTTTTTT.

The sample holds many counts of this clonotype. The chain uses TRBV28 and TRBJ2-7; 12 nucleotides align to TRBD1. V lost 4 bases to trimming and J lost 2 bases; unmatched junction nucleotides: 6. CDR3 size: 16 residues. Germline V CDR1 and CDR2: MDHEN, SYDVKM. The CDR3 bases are TGTGCCAGCAGTTCATCGGGACAGGGGGCAACCTACGAGCAGTACTTC. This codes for CASSSSGQGATYEQYF.

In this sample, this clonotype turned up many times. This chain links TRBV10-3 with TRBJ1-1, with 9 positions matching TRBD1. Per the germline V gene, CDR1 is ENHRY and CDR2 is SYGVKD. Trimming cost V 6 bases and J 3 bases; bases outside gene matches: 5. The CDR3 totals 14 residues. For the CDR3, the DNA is TGTGCCATCAGCCCCGGGACAGGGTACACTGAAGCTTTCTTT. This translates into CAISPGTGYTEAFF.

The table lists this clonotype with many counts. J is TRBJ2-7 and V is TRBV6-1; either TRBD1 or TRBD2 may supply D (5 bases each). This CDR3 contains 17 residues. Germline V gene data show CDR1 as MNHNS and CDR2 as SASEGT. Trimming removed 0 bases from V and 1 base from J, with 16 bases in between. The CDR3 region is CASSEARGRWESYEQYF. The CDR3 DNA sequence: TGTGCCAGCAGTGAAGCGAGGGGAAGGTGGGAATCCTACGAGCAGTACTTC.

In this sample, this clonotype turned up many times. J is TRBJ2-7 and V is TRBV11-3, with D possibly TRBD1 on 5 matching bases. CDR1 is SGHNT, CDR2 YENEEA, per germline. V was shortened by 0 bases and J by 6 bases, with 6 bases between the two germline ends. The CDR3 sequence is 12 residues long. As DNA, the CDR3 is TGTGCCAGCAGCTTAGATCAGGGCGAGCAGTACTTC. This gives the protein CASSLDQGEQYF.

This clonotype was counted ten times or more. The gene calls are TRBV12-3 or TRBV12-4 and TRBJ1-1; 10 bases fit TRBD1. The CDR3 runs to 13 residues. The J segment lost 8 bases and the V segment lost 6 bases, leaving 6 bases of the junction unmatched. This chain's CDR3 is CASRTTGGAEAFF. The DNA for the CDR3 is TGTGCCAGCAGGACGACAGGGGGCGCGGAAGCTTTCTTT.

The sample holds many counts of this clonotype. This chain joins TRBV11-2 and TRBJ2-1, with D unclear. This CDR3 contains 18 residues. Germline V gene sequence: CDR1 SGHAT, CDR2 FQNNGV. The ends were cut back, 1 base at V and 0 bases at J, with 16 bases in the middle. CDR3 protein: CASSLGRKTLSSYNEQFF. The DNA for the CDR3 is TGTGCCAGCAGCTTAGGCAGGAAAACCTTAAGCTCCTACAATGAGCAGTTCTTC. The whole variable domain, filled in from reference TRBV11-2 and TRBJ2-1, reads EAGVAQSPRYKIIEKRQSVAFWCNPISGHATLYWYQQILGQGPKLLIQFQNNGVVDDSQLPKDRFSAERLKGVDSTLKIQPAKLEDSAVYLCASSLGRKTLSSYNEQFFGPGTRLTVL.